A selection of T cell receptor beta chains follows, all from one sample in a study of blood T cell repertoires in COVID-19. Generated by immunoSEQ multiplex PCR, the TCRdb table keeps only in-frame clones and is missing some. The sample lists a few hundred thousand clones, roughly 84% occurring once. Sequencing input: peripheral blood. The receptor set was obtained from a human donor with COVID-19, enrolled during active disease. The donor label of this sample is uncertain. Both conserved end residues are part of each CDR3. A D gene is named only where the DNA matches it firmly. Some rows mark clone size as missing; the rest say once, few, many or name a class of expanded clone.

J,length,D,size,V,CDR3,DNA
TRBJ2-7,11,.,.,TRBV11-2,CASSLAYEQYF,TGTGCCAGCAGCTTAGCGTACGAGCAGTACTTC
TRBJ2-5,16,.,.,TRBV5-1,CASSAGTSSSQETQYF,TGCGCCAGCAGCGCTGGGACTTCGAGCTCCCAAGAGACCCAGTACTTC
TRBJ2-7,14,TRBD1,.,TRBV29-1,CSVEFPGGGYEQYF,TGCAGCGTTGAATTCCCAGGGGGTGGTTACGAGCAGTACTTC
TRBJ2-1,18,.,.,TRBV15,CATSREGGGITLNNEQFF,TGTGCCACCAGCAGAGAGGGAGGGGGTATCACTCTCAACAATGAGCAGTTCTTC
TRBJ1-2,12,TRBD1,.,TRBV6-5,CASSRDREDYTF,TGTGCCAGCAGTCGGGACAGGGAGGACTACACCTTC
TRBJ2-2,13,.,.,TRBV9,CASSVSGTGELFF,TGTGCCAGCAGCGTTTCCGGTACCGGGGAGCTGTTTTTT
TRBJ2-1,16,TRBD2,.,TRBV20-1,CSASFSGTSGNNEQFF,TGCAGTGCTAGTTTTTCCGGGACTAGCGGAAACAATGAGCAGTTCTTC
TRBJ1-2,15,TRBD1,.,TRBV6-5,CASSYSGRGSWGYTF,TGTGCCAGCAGTTACTCCGGCAGGGGGTCGTGGGGCTACACCTTC
TRBJ1-1,13,.,.,TRBV6-6,CASSLTVNTEAFF,TGTGCCAGCAGCCTCACAGTTAACACTGAAGCTTTCTTT
TRBJ2-2,15,.,.,TRBV5-4,CASSSSMGPTGELFF,TGTGCCAGCAGCTCGTCTATGGGGCCGACCGGGGAGCTGTTTTTT
TRBJ2-7,15,.,.,TRBV2,CASRADTLAEYEQYF,TGTGCCAGCAGAGCCGACACCCTGGCCGAATACGAGCAGTACTTC
TRBJ2-3,16,TRBD2,.,TRBV10-3,CAISESKGLAADTQYF,TGTGCCATCAGTGAGTCGAAGGGACTAGCGGCAGATACGCAGTATTTT
TRBJ1-1,13,.,once,TRBV4-3,CASRRVFGTEAFF,TGCGCCAGCAGACGGGTATTCGGCACTGAAGCTTTCTTT
TRBJ1-3,13,.,.,TRBV27,CASSDITGNTIYF,TGTGCCAGCAGTGACATAACTGGAAACACCATATATTTT
TRBJ2-2,14,.,.,TRBV7-9,CASRAYLGRGELFF,TGTGCCAGCAGAGCCTATCTGGGGCGCGGGGAGCTGTTTTTT
TRBJ1-6,16,TRBD1,.,TRBV28,CAHRRGRSSYNSPLHF,TGTGCCCATCGAAGGGGGCGAAGCTCCTATAATTCACCCCTCCACTTT
TRBJ2-7,12,.,.,TRBV6-2/TRBV6-3,CASSSDSYEQYF,TGTGCCAGCAGTTCCGACAGCTACGAGCAGTACTTC
TRBJ1-1,16,.,.,TRBV7-8,CASSSEIGAMNTEAFF,TGTGCCAGCAGCTCGGAGATTGGGGCCATGAACACTGAAGCTTTCTTT
TRBJ2-2,14,.,.,TRBV3-1/TRBV3-2,CASSLQRQTGELFF,TGTGCCAGCAGCCTCCAGAGACAGACCGGGGAGCTGTTTTTT
TRBJ2-1,17,.,.,TRBV6-6,CASSRIGTGASYNEQFF,TGTGCCAGCAGTCGAATAGGTACAGGAGCTTCCTACAATGAGCAGTTCTTC
TRBJ2-5,13,TRBD1,once,TRBV7-2,CASRQTGVETQYF,TGTGCCAGCAGACAAACAGGGGTCGAGACCCAGTACTTC
TRBJ2-1,15,.,.,TRBV19,CASSIGRGLTDEQFF,TGTGCCAGTAGTATAGGCAGGGGCCTCACGGATGAGCAGTTCTTC